This record looks at one T cell receptor beta chain sequence and its context. V lost 2 bases to trimming and J lost 11 bases, with 9 bases between them. The CDR3 runs to 12 residues. Germline V lookup: CDR1 MNHEY, CDR2 SVGAGI. This record belongs to a study of CD8 T cells in Susac syndrome. When the RNA was reverse transcribed, random hexamers were used with an input of roughly 0.5 to 1 ug. With immunoSEQ multiplex PCR, TCR beta CDR3 was amplified across 54 Vbeta and 13 Jbeta. TCRdb re-analysed the immunoSEQ multiplex PCR reads in MiXCR, keeping a single row per CDR3 protein. Here the sample spans approximately 220,000 distinct CDR3 sequences, 95% being singletons.

Sequencing was performed on CD4+ T cells from PBMCs. The receptor comes from a human donor with multiple sclerosis. This chain connects TRBV6-5 to TRBJ1-4, with D unclear. The CDR3 protein is CASSYLGGKLFF. The CDR3, as DNA: TGTGCCAGCAGTTACCTCGGAGGGAAACTGTTTTTT.